The 22 T cell receptor beta chains in this list originate from one sample, sequenced in a study of blood T cell repertoires in COVID-19. Libraries were prepared by immunoSEQ multiplex PCR; TCRdb keeps only in-frame clonotypes and omits some of them. The table shows under 500,000 clones, with more than 85% occurring only once. The sequenced material came from peripheral blood. Receptors originate from a woman aged 25 to 39 with acute or convalescent COVID-19.

The genes are TRBV28 and TRBJ1-5, with 9 bases identical to TRBD1. V was pared by 6 bases and J by 7 bases, with 16 bases of the junction left unmatched. The germline CDR1 and CDR2 sequences are MDHEN and SYDVKM. The CDR3 has 17 amino acids. The CDR3 spells CASSYNRDRVSGQPQHF. For the CDR3, the DNA is TGTGCCAGCAGCTATAACCGGGACAGGGTATCGGGACAGCCCCAGCATTTT.

The CDR3 region has the DNA TGTGCCAGCAGTTTAGGCAGGGGGACGGCAGATACGCAGTATTTT. Translating it yields CASSLGRGTADTQYF. The chain employs TRBV27 and TRBJ2-3; 7 bases are a match to TRBD1. The CDR3 runs to 15 residues. After removal of 2 bases from V and 4 bases from J, the junction contained 6 bases not matched to a gene. Germline V CDR1 and CDR2: MNHEY, SMNVEV (reference sequence).

The chain recombines TRBV7-9 with TRBJ2-1, with a possible D match to TRBD2 (6 bases). The CDR3 is 14 residues long. Trimming removed 4 bases at V and 3 bases at J, with 10 bases between. The germline V gene encodes CDR1 SEHNR and CDR2 FQNEAQ (reference sequence). CDR3 protein: CASSWEDFYNEQFF. Here the CDR3 DNA reads TGTGCCAGCAGCTGGGAGGACTTCTACAATGAGCAGTTCTTC.

CDR3 loop: CASSLDFGANVLTF. The CDR3 DNA follows: TGTGCCAGCAGTTTGGACTTTGGGGCCAACGTCCTGACTTTC. The V and J genes are TRBV9 and TRBJ2-6; D is possibly TRBD2 (5 bases). The germline gives CDR1 SGDLS, CDR2 YYNGEE. This CDR3 is built from 14 residues. V lost 5 bases and J 3 bases, leaving 9 bases between the germline ends.

The rearrangement joins TRBV12-5 to TRBJ1-1; D is uncertain. CDR1 LGHNT and CDR2 FRNRAP come from the germline V gene. This CDR3 is 14 amino acids long. The V and J ends lost 0 bases and 1 base respectively, with 6 bases between them. The CDR3 sequence: CASGLVNKNTEAFF. The DNA of the CDR3 is TGTGCTAGTGGTTTGGTAAACAAGAACACTGAAGCTTTCTTT.

This chain joins TRBV30 and TRBJ1-5, with unresolved D. V dropped 0 bases and J dropped 3 bases, with 6 bases sitting between them. This CDR3 is 13 amino acids long. Looked up from germline, CDR1 is GTSNPN and CDR2 is SVGIG (reference sequence). CDR3 in amino acids: CAWSVADNQPQHF. DNA of the CDR3: TGTGCCTGGAGTGTCGCAGACAATCAGCCCCAGCATTTT. Full variable domain (rest looked up from reference TRBV30 and TRBJ1-5): SQTIHQWPATLVQPVGSPLSLECTVEGTSNPNLYWYRQAAGRGLQLLFYSVGIGQISSEVPQNLSASRPQDRQFILSSKKLLLSDSGFYLCAWSVADNQPQHFGDGTRLSIL.

Comment on this clone: Additional DNA sequences in this sample encode the identical CDR3. The chain uses TRBV9 and TRBJ2-2; possible D gene TRBD1, 5 bases. Per the germline V gene, CDR1 is SGDLS and CDR2 is YYNGEE. The CDR3 loop spans 15 amino acids. V lost 0 bases, J lost 0 bases, and 6 bases lay in between. CDR3 amino acids: CASSVVGANTGELFF. The DNA for the CDR3 is TGTGCCAGCAGCGTAGTAGGGGCGAACACCGGGGAGCTGTTTTTT.

This clone was detected once. The genes are TRBV27 and TRBJ2-7; the D gene is possibly TRBD1 (5 bases). V dropped 4 bases and J dropped 2 bases, with 18 bases sitting between them. The length of the CDR3 is 16 residues. Germline V gives CDR1 MNHEY, CDR2 SMNVEV (reference sequence). CDR3 coding DNA: TGTGCCAGCAGTTACACCCCCAGGGCGACTCCCTACGAGCAGTACTTC. This gives the protein CASSYTPRATPYEQYF.

The chain recombines TRBV5-1 with TRBJ1-1; D might be TRBD1 (5 bases). There are 14 residues in the CDR3. Trimming stripped 0 bases from V and 6 bases from J, with 12 bases between. CDR1 and CDR2 from the germline V gene are SGHRS and YFSETQ. CDR3 residues: CASSLEQVAAEAFF. DNA for the CDR3: TGCGCCAGCAGCTTGGAACAGGTTGCGGCTGAAGCTTTCTTT.

This clone was counted between two and nine times. This CDR3 is CAWRGTSVSGELFF. The CDR3 DNA reads TGTGCCTGGAGAGGGACTAGCGTGTCCGGGGAGCTGTTTTTT. J is TRBJ2-2 and V is TRBV30, with TRBD2 identical over 10 bases. CDR3 length: 14 amino acids. Germline V gene sequence: CDR1 GTSNPN, CDR2 SVGIG (reference sequence). Trimming removed 3 bases from V and 6 bases from J; junction bases left unmatched: 4.

The rearrangement joins TRBV24-1 to TRBJ1-5; the D is unclear. Per the germline V gene, CDR1 is KGHDR and CDR2 is SFDVKD. Deletions cut 4 bases from V and 0 bases from J, with 9 bases between. This CDR3 is 15 amino acids long. The chain's CDR3 is CATSDSSLSNQPQHF. The CDR3 DNA reads TGTGCCACCAGTGACTCGTCCCTTAGCAATCAGCCCCAGCATTTT.

V gene TRBV7-6 combines with J gene TRBJ2-1, with a weak D call TRBD2 (5 bases). Germline V gene lookup returns CDR1 SGHVS and CDR2 FNYEAQ. Trimming took off 3 bases at V and 1 base at J, with 10 bases between the two ends. This CDR3 spans 15 amino acids. For the CDR3, the DNA is TGTGCCAGCAGCTTTACTAGGAGGTCCTACAATGAGCAGTTCTTC. Its translation is CASSFTRRSYNEQFF.

As regards this clone: The sample contains more than one DNA sequence encoding this CDR3. This chain joins TRBV28 and TRBJ2-5; 7 bases agree with TRBD2. V shed 6 bases, J shed 5 bases, and the junction held 6 bases outside the gene matches. The CDR3 runs to 13 residues. Germline CDR1 and CDR2: MDHEN and SYDVKM. The CDR3 bases are TGTGCCAGCAGCTTCTCCGGGGGGGAGACCCAGTACTTC. As protein: CASSFSGGETQYF. Full variable domain (missing parts from reference TRBV28 and TRBJ2-5): DVKVTQSSRYLVKRTGEKVFLECVQDMDHENMFWYRQDPGLGLRLIYFSYDVKMKEKGDIPEGYSVSREKKERFSLILESASTNQTSMYLCASSFSGGETQYFGPGTRLLVL.

The genes are TRBV28 and TRBJ2-7; D uncertain. The CDR3 contains 15 residues. V lost 6 bases to trimming and J lost 0 bases, with 15 bases between them. Germline lookup yields CDR1 MDHEN and CDR2 SYDVKM. In DNA, the CDR3 is TGTGCCAGCAGCTTTAAACCGGGTCCCTCCTACGAGCAGTACTTC. Its translation is CASSFKPGPSYEQYF.

The chain has TRBV28 and TRBJ1-3; possible D gene TRBD1, 6 bases. Trimming removed 6 bases at V and 4 bases at J, with 19 bases between. The CDR3 extends over 16 amino acids. In germline, CDR1 is MDHEN, CDR2 SYDVKM. The CDR3 region is CASRPGGGARGNTIYF. In nucleotides, the CDR3 is TGTGCCAGCAGGCCCGGTGGGGGGGCGCGAGGAAACACCATATATTTT.

V and J are TRBV5-3 and TRBJ1-2; 9 nucleotides align to TRBD1. TRBV5-3 is identified as an open reading frame with a role that is uncertain. This CDR3 is built from 16 residues. V lost 3 bases, J lost 7 bases, and 13 bases stayed unmatched. CDR3 sequence reads: CARSCGGPTGGIGYTF. In nucleotides, the CDR3 is TGTGCCAGAAGCTGTGGGGGACCGACAGGGGGGATTGGCTACACCTTC.

V usage is TRBV7-8 and J usage is TRBJ2-2; 7 nucleotides line up with TRBD1. The ends lost 6 bases at V and 5 bases at J; junction bases unmatched: 3. The CDR3 consists of 13 residues. CDR1 SGHVS and CDR2 FQNEAQ come from the germline V gene. For the CDR3, the DNA is TGTGCCAGCAGGACAGGGCGAACCGGGGAGCTGTTTTTT. This translates into CASRTGRTGELFF. The whole variable domain, filled in from reference TRBV7-8 and TRBJ2-2, reads GAGVSQSPRYKVAKRGQDVALRCDPISGHVSLFWYQQALGQGPEFLTYFQNEAQLDKSGLPSDRFFAERPEGSVSTLKIQRTQQEDSAVYLCASRTGRTGELFFGEGSRLTVL.

The chain has TRBV9 and TRBJ1-3, with 7 bases aligning to TRBD1. Germline V gene data show CDR1 as SGDLS and CDR2 as YYNGEE. The CDR3 sequence is 16 residues long. Trimming at V came to 4 bases and at J to 4 bases, leaving 11 bases not matched to a gene. In nucleotides, the CDR3 is TGTGCCAGCAGCCCCCCGACAGGGAATCTCGGAAACACCATATATTTT. Translation gives CASSPPTGNLGNTIYF.

The chain is built from TRBV27 and TRBJ1-2, with D unclear. The CDR3 contains 14 residues. V lost 2 bases, J lost 3 bases, and 10 bases lay in between. Germline CDR1 MNHEY, CDR2 SMNVEV (reference sequence). CDR3 sequence: CASSLAEADYGYTF. CDR3 DNA sequence: TGTGCCAGCAGTTTAGCCGAGGCCGACTATGGCTACACCTTC.

The rearrangement joins TRBV7-8 to TRBJ2-7, with 8 bases fitting TRBD2. The germline gives CDR1 SGHVS, CDR2 FQNEAQ. The length of the CDR3 is 15 residues. V was pared by 5 bases and J by 5 bases, with 11 bases of the junction left unmatched. Written as DNA, the CDR3 is TGTGCCAGCAGCGGGCATCGGGGGGGTTTCGACGAGCAGTACTTC. Translation gives CASSGHRGGFDEQYF.

The chain couples TRBV5-1 to TRBJ2-2, with a weak D call TRBD2 (6 bases). V shed 4 bases and J shed 7 bases, with 20 bases lying between them. Germline CDR1 SGHRS, CDR2 YFSETQ. This CDR3 is built from 16 residues. The CDR3 protein is CASSPPWLASVGELFF. CDR3 bases: TGCGCCAGCAGCCCGCCTTGGCTAGCGAGTGTCGGGGAGCTGTTTTTT.

The chain employs TRBV11-3 and TRBJ2-2, with 11 positions matching TRBD1. This CDR3 has 17 amino acids. The germline V gene encodes CDR1 SGHNT and CDR2 YENEEA. V shed 5 bases, J shed 6 bases, and the junction held 11 bases outside the gene matches. DNA for the CDR3: TGTGCCAGCAGCCGGACAGGGGGCCCCTTTGTTTCCGGGGAGCTGTTTTTT. This sequence encodes CASSRTGGPFVSGELFF. Supplemented by reference TRBV11-3 and TRBJ2-2, the full variable domain reads EAGVVQSPRYKIIEKKQPVAFWCNPISGHNTLYWYLQNLGQGPELLIRYENEEAVDDSQLPKDRFSAERLKGVDSTLKIQPAELGDSAVYLCASSRTGGPFVSGELFFGEGSRLTVL.